The entry that follows covers one T cell receptor beta chain sequence. The sample originates from a study of blood T cell repertoires in COVID-19. About the study: Sources were T cells, B-cell-depleted T cells, or PBMCs; the material itself was cDNA or gDNA.

Here immunoSEQ multiplex PCR was the method, and the copy in TCRdb shows in-frame clones only, minus some. The profile shows some 200,000 clones, roughly 88% of them singletons. The V and J ends lost 5 bases and 0 bases respectively, with 11 bases between them. In germline, CDR1 is LNHDA, CDR2 SQIVND (reference sequence). CDR3 size: 14 residues. The receptor was isolated from a human donor in a cohort sampled during active COVID-19. The sequenced sample consisted of peripheral blood. The rearrangement uses TRBV19 and TRBJ2-7; the D is unclear. In DNA form, the CDR3 reads TGTGCCAGTAGTGCACAGCACACCTCCTACGAGCAGTACTTC. Amino acid sequence: CASSAQHTSYEQYF.